In its sample, the clone carrying this TCR beta chain was seen a few times. Its antigen remains unidentified. The CDR3 length is 12 residues. Between the trimmed V and J ends, which lost 4 bases and 2 bases, there was a span of 6 bases. Germline loops: CDR1 SQVTM, CDR2 ANQGSEA. The data are from a study of blood T cells in healthy people across ages. Overall study context: Capture by template switching was about one barcoded beta molecule per two T cells. Study-wide findings and caveats: Older age coincided with a roughly linear decline in TCR beta diversity per million T cells.

For the second PCR, which ran for roughly 6 to 11 cycles, a sample-barcoded 5' primer and a J-beta primer mix were used. TCRdb passed the 5' RACE reads through MiXCR, listing each CDR3 protein once. The sample comprises 1.5 million to 2 million distinct CDR3 sequences, approximately 28% of which are singletons, and 7.7% rests with the top ten. The receptor was isolated from a woman aged 25 to 39 in good health. V is TRBV29-1 and J is TRBJ2-1; no firm D call. The specimen sequenced was blood. The CDR3 here is CSVASTYNEQFF. The CDR3 DNA reads TGCAGCGTTGCAAGCACCTACAATGAGCAGTTCTTC.